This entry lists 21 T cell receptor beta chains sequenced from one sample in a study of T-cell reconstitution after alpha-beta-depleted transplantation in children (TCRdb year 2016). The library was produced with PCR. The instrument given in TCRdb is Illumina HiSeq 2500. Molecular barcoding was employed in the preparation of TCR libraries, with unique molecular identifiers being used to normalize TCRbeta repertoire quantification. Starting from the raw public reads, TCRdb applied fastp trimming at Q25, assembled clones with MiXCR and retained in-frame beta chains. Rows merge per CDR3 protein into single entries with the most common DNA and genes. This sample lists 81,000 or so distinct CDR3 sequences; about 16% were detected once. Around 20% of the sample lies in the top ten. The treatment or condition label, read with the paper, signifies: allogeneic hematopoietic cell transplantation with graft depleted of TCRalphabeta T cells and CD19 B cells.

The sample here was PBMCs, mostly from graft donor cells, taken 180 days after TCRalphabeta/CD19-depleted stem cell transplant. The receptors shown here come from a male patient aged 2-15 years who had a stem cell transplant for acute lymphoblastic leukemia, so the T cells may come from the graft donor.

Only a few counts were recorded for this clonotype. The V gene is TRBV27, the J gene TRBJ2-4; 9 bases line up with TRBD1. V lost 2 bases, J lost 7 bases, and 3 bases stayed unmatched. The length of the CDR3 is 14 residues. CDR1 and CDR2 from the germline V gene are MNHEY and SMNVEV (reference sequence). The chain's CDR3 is CASSLIQGANIQYF. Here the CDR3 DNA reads TGTGCCAGCAGTTTAATACAGGGGGCGAACATTCAGTACTTC.

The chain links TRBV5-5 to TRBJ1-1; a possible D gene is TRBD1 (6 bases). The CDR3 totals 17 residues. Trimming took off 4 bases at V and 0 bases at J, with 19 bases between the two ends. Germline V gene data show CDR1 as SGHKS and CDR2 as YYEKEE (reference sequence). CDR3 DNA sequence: TGTGCCAGCAGCAGGACAGCTCCCGGCGGGATGAACACTGAAGCTTTCTTT. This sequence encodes CASSRTAPGGMNTEAFF.

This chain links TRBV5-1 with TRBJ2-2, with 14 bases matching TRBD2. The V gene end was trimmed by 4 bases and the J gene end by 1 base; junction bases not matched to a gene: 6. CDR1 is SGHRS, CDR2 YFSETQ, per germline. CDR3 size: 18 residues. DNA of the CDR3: TGCGCCAGCAGCGCGGGACTAGCGGGGGTCGTGAACACCGGGGAGCTGTTTTTT. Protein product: CASSAGLAGVVNTGELFF.

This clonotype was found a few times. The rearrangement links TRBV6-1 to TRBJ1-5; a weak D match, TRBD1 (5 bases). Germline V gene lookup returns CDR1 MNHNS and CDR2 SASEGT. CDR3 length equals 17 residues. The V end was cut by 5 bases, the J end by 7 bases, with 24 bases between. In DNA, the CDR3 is TGTGCCAGCAGTCCGTGGCCCGAGCAGGGAGGGAGACAGCCCCAGCATTTT. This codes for CASSPWPEQGGRQPQHF.

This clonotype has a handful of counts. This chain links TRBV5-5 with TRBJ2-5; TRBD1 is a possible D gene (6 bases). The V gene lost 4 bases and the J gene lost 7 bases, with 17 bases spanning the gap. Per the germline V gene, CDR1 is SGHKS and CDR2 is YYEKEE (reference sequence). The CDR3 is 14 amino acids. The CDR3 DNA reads TGTGCCAGCAGCGCGCCGACAGGCCCAGGGACCCAGTACTTC. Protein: CASSAPTGPGTQYF.

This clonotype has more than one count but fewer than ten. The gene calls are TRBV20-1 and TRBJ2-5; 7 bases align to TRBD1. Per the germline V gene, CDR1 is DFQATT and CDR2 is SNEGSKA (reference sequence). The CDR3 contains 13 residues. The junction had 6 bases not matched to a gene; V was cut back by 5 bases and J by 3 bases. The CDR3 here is CSASWTGEETQYF. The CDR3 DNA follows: TGCAGTGCTTCCTGGACAGGCGAAGAGACCCAGTACTTC.

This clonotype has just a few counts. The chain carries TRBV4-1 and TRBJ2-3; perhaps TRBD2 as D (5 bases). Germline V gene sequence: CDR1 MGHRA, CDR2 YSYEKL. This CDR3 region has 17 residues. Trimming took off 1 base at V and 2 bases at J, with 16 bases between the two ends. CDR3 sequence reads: CASSQVGRLTDTDTQYF. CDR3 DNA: TGCGCCAGCAGCCAAGTAGGGAGACTAACAGACACAGATACGCAGTATTTT.

The DNA for the CDR3 is TGTGCCAGCAGTTACTCTCCCCGGGGTGAGCAGTTCTTC. Amino acid sequence: CASSYSPRGEQFF. The chain is built from TRBV6-5 and TRBJ2-1; D may be TRBD2 (5 bases). The ends were cut back, 0 bases at V and 9 bases at J, with 9 bases in the middle. The CDR3 consists of 13 residues. CDR1 and CDR2 (germline): MNHEY, SVGAGI.

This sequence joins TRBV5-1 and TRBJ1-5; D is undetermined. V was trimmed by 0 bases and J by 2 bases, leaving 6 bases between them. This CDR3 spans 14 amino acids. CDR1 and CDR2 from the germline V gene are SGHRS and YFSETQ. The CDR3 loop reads CASSLGKGNQPQHF. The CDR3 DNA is TGCGCCAGCAGCTTGGGGAAGGGCAATCAGCCCCAGCATTTT.

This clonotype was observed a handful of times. CDR3 sequence reads: CSVVWARTDTQYF. For the CDR3, the DNA is TGCAGCGTTGTATGGGCGCGCACAGATACGCAGTATTTT. The J gene is TRBJ2-3, the V gene TRBV29-1, with D unresolved. Trimming removed 4 bases at V and 1 base at J, with 9 bases between. Germline-derived CDR1 and CDR2 are SQVTM and ANQGSEA. The CDR3 has 13 amino acids.

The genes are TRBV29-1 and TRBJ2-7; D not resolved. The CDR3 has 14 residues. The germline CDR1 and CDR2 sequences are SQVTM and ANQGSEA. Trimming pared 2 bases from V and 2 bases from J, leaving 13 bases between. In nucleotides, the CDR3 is TGCAGCGTTGAATCCCACACAGAGGCCTACGAGCAGTACTTC. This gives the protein CSVESHTEAYEQYF.

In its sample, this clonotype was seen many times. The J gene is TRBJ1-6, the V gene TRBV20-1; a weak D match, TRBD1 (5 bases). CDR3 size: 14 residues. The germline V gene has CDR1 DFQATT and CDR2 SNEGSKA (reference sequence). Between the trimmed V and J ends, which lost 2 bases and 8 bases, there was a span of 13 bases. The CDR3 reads CSARQRGVDSPLHF. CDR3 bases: TGCAGTGCTAGACAAAGGGGAGTCGATTCACCCCTCCACTTT.

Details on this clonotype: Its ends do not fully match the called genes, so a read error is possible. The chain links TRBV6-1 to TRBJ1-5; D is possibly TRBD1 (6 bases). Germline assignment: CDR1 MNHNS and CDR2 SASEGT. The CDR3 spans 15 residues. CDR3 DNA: TGTGCCAGCAGTGCGACAGGAGTGGGCAATCAGCCCCAGCCTTTT. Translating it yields CASSATGVGNQPQPF.

CDR3 amino acids: CSARGQTNEKLFF. CDR3 bases: TGCAGTGCTAGAGGACAGACGAATGAAAAACTGTTTTTT. The genes are TRBV20-1 and TRBJ1-4; D might be TRBD1 (5 bases). Germline V CDR1 and CDR2: DFQATT, SNEGSKA (reference sequence). Trimming cost V 1 base and J 5 bases, with 8 bases left between them. This CDR3 region has 13 residues.

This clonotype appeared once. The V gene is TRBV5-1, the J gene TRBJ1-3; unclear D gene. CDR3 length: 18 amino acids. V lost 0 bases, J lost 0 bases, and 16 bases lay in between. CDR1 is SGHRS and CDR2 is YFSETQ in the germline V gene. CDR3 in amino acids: CASSLDLGESTSGNTIYF. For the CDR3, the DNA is TGCGCCAGCAGCTTGGACCTTGGGGAGTCTACCTCTGGAAACACCATATATTTT.

The CDR3, as DNA: TGTGCCAGCAGTTACGGCGGTTGCCAGGAGAACACTGAAGCTTTCTTT. This sequence encodes CASSYGGCQENTEAFF. J is TRBJ1-1 and V is TRBV6-5; no reliable D call. The CDR3 sequence is 16 residues long. V shed 2 bases and J shed 1 base, with 14 bases lying between them. Germline assignment: CDR1 MNHEY and CDR2 SVGAGI.

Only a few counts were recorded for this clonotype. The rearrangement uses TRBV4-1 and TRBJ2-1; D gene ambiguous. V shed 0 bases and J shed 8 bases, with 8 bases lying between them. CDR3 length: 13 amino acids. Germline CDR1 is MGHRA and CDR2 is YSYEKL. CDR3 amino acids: CASSQDPSDEQFF. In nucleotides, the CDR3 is TGCGCCAGCAGCCAAGACCCTTCAGATGAGCAGTTCTTC.

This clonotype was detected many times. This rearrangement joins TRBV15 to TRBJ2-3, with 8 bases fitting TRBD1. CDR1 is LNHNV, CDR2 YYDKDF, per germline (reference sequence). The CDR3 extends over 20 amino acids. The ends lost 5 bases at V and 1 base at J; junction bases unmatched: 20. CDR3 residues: CATSGNRGARGIERTDTQYF. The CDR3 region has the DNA TGTGCCACCAGCGGGAACAGGGGGGCCCGGGGGATCGAGCGCACAGATACGCAGTATTTT.

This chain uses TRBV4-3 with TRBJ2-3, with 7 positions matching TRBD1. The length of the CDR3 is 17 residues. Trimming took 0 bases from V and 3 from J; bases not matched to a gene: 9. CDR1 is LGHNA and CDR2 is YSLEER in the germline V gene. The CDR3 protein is CASSQDSTGIRTDTQYF. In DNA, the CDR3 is TGCGCCAGCAGCCAAGATTCGACAGGGATAAGGACAGATACGCAGTATTTT.

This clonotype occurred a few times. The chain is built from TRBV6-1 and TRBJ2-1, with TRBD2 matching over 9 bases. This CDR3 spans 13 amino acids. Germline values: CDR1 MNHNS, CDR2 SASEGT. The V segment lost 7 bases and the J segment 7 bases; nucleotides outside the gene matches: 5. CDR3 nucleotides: TGTGCCAGCATAGAGCGGGGGGCAAATGAGCAGTTCTTC. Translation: CASIERGANEQFF.

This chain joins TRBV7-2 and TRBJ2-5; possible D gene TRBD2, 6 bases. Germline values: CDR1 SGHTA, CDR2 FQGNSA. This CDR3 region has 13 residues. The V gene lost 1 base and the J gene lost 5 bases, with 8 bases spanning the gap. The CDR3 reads CASSLVGRETQYF. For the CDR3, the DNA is TGTGCCAGCAGCTTAGTTGGGAGGGAGACCCAGTACTTC.